This T cell receptor beta chain was identified during a study of neurological immune-mediated disorders. As for the cDNA, it was generated by 5'RACE with 10-nucleotide random UMIs. TCRdb reprocessed the 5' RACE reads with MiXCR, giving one entry per CDR3 protein. The profile shows about 49,000 distinct CDR3 sequences, about 12% of them singletons. Whole-study results and caveats: CDR3 amino acid sequences found in expanded clones were never shared across subjects, suggesting private repertoires in all groups.

Time point: longitudinal time-point 2. This clonotype has a count of ten or more. What it recognizes is unknown. This receptor was identified in a male donor with HTLV-1-associated myelopathy (HAM/TSP). The source material was PBMCs.

The CDR3 is CSATSQGSNSPLHF. As DNA, the CDR3 is TGCAGTGCTACCTCCCAGGGTTCGAATTCACCCCTCCACTTT. The J gene is TRBJ1-6, the V gene TRBV20-1, with D perhaps TRBD1 (5 bases). Deletions cut 4 bases from V and 7 bases from J, with 14 bases between. Germline CDR1 reads DFQATT; CDR2 reads SNEGSKA (reference sequence). The CDR3 contains 14 residues.